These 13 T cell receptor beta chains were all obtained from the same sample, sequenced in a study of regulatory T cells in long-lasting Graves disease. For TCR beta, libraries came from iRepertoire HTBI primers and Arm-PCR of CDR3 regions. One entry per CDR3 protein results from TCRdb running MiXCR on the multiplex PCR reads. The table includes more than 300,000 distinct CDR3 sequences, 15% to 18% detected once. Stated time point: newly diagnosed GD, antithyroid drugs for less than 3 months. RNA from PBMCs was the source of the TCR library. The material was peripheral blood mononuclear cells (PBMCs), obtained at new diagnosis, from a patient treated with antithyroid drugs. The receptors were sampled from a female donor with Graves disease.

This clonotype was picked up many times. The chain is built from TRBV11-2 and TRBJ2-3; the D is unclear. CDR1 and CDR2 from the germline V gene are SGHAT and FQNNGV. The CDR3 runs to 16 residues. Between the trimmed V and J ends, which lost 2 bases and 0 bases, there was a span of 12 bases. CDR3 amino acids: CASSLLVAASTDTQYF. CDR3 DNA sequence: TGTGCCAGCAGCTTACTGGTTGCAGCCAGCACAGATACGCAGTATTTT.

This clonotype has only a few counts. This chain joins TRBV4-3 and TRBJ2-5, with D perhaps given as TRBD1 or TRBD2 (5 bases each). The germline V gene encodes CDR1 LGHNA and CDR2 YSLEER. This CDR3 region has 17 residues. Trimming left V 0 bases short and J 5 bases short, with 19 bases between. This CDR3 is CASSQERGKTGAETQYF. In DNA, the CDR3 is TGCGCCAGCAGCCAAGAGCGAGGGAAAACAGGCGCCGAGACCCAGTACTTC.

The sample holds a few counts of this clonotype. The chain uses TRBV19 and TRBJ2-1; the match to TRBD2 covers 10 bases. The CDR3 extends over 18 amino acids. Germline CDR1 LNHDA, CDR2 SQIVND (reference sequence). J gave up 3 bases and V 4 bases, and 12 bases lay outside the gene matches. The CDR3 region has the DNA TGTGCCAGTAGTACCCAAAGGAGCGGGAGGGCCCTCTACAATGAGCAGTTCTTC. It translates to CASSTQRSGRALYNEQFF.

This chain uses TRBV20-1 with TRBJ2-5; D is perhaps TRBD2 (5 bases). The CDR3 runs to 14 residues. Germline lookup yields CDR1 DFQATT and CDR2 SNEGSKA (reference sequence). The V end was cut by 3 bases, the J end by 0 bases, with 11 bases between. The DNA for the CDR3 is TGCAGTGCTAGCGGACCGGGGTACCAAGAGACCCAGTACTTC. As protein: CSASGPGYQETQYF.

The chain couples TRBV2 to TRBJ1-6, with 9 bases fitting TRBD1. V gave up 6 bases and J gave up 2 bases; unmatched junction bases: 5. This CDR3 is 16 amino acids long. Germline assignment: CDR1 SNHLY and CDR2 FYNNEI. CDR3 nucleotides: TGTGCCAGCAGCTATACAGGGGGCGCCTATAATTCACCCCTCCACTTT. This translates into CASSYTGGAYNSPLHF.

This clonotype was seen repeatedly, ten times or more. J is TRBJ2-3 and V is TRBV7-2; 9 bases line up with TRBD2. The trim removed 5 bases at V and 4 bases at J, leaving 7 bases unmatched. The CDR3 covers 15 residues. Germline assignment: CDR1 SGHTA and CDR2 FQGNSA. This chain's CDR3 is CASSLGGGRADTQYF. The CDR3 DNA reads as TGTGCCAGCAGCCTGGGGGGCGGGAGGGCAGATACGCAGTATTTT.

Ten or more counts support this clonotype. The CDR3 DNA sequence: TGTGCCAGCAGTCCCCGGGACAGGGGTAATTCACCCCTCCACTTT. Translated, it gives CASSPRDRGNSPLHF. The V call is TRBV3-1, the J call TRBJ1-6; 10 bases align to TRBD1. CDR1 and CDR2 (germline): LGHDT, YNNKEL (reference sequence). This CDR3 region has 15 residues. The V gene end was trimmed by 6 bases and the J gene end by 6 bases; junction bases not matched to a gene: 5.

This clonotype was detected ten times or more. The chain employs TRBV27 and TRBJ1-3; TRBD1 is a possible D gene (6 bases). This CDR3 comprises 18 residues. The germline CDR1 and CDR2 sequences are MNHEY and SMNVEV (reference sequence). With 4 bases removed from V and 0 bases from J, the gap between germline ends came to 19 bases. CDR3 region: CASSSQYPGHRSGNTIYF. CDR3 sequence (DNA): TGTGCCAGCAGTTCCCAGTATCCGGGACACCGCTCTGGAAACACCATATATTTT.

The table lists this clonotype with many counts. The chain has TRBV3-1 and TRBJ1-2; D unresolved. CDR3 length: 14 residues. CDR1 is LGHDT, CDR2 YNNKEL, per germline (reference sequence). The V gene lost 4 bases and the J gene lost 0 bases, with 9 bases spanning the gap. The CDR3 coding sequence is TGTGCCAGCAGCCCGACGATAGCTAACTATGGCTACACCTTC. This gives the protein CASSPTIANYGYTF.

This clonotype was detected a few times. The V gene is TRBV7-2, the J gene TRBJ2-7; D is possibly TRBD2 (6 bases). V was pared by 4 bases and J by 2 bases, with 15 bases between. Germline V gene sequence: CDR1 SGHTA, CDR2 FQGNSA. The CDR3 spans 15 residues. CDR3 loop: CASSSGAGIPYEQYF. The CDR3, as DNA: TGTGCCAGCAGCTCTGGCGCGGGGATCCCCTACGAGCAGTACTTC.

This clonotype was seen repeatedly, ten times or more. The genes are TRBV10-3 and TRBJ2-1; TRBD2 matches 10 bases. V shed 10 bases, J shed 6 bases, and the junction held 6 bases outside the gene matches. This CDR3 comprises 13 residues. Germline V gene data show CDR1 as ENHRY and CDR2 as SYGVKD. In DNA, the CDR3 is TGTGCCACCGCCCTAGCGGGAGCCAATGAGCAGTTCTTC. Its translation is CATALAGANEQFF.

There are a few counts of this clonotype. The CDR3: CASSTRTGGHGYTF. The CDR3 nucleotides read TGTGCCAGTAGTACCCGGACAGGGGGCCATGGCTACACCTTC. J is TRBJ1-2 and V is TRBV19, with 11 bases lining up with TRBD1. This CDR3 comprises 14 residues. The V and J ends lost 4 bases and 6 bases, in that order; junction bases with no gene match: 4. Looked up from germline, CDR1 is LNHDA and CDR2 is SQIVND (reference sequence).

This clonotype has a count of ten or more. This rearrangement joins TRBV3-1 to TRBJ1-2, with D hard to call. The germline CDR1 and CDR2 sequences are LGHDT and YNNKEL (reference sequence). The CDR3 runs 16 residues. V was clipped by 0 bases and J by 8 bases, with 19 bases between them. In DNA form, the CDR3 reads TGTGCCAGCAGCCAAGAAGGTGTGCCGACGGGTCGGGGCTACACCTTC. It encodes CASSQEGVPTGRGYTF.